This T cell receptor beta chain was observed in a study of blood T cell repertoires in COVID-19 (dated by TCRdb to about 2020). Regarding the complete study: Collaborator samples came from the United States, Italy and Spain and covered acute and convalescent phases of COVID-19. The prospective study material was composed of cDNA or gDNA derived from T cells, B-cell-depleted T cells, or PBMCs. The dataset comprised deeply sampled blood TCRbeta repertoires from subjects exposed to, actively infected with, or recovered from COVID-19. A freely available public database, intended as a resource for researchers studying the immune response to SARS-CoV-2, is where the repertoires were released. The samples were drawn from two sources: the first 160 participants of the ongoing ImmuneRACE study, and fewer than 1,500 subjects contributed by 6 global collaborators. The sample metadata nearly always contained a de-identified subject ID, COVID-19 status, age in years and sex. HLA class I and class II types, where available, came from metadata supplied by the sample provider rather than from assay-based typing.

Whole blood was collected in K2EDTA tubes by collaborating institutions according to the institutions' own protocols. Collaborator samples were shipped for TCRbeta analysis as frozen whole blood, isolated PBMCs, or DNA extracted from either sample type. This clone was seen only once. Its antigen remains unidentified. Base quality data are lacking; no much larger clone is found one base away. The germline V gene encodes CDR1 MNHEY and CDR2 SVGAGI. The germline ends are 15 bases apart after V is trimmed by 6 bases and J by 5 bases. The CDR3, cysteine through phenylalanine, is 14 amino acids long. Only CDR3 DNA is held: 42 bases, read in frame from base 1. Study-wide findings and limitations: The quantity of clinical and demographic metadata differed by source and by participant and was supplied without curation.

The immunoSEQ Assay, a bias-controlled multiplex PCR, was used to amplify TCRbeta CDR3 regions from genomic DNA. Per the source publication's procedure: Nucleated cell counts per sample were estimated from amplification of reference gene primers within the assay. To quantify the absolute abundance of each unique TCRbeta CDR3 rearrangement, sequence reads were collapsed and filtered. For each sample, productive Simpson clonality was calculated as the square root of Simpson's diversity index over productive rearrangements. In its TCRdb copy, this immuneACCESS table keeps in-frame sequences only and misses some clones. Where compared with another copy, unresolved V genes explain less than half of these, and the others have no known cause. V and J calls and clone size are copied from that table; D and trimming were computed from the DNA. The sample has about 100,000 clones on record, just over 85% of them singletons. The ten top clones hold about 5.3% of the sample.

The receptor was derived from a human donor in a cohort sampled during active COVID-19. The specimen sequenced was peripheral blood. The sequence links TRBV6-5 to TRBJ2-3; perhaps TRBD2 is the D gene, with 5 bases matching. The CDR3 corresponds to CASSFRTAGDTQYF. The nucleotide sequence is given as TGTGCCAGCAGCTTCAGGACCGCGGGAGATACGCAGTATTTT.